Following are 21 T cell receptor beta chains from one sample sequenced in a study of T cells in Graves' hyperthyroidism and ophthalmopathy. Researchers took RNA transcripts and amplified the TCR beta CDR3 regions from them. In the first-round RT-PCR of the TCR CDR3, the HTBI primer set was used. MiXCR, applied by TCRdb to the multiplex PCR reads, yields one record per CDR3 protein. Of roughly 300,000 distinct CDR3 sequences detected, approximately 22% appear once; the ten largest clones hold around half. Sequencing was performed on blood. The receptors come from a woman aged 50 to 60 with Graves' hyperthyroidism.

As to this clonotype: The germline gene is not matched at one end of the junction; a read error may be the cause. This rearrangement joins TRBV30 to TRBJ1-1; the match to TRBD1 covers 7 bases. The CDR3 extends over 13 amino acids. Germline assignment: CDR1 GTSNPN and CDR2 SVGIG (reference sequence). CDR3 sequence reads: CAWSTGANTEASF. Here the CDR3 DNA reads TGTGCCTGGAGCACAGGGGCCAACACCGAAGCTTCCTTT.

The CDR3 sequence is CASRATSGGRETQYF. CDR3 nucleotide sequence: TGTGCCAGCAGGGCCACTAGCGGGGGGAGAGAGACCCAGTACTTC. V and J are TRBV2 and TRBJ2-5, with 12 bases identical to TRBD2. Germline V gene data show CDR1 as SNHLY and CDR2 as FYNNEI. The CDR3 runs 15 residues. V gave up 6 bases and J gave up 4 bases; unmatched junction bases: 6.

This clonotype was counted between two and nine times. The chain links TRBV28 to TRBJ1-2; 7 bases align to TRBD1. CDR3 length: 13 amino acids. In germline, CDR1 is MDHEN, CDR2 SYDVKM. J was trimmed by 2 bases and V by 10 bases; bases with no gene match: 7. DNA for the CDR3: TGTGCCATCCGGCAGGGGGGCAACTATGGCTACACCTTC. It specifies CAIRQGGNYGYTF.

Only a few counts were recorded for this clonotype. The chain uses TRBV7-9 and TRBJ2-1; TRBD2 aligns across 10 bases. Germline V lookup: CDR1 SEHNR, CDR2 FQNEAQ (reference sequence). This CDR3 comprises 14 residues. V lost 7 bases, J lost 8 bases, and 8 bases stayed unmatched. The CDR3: CASKGTSAYYEQFF. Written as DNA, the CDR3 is TGTGCCAGCAAAGGGACTAGCGCATACTATGAGCAGTTCTTC.

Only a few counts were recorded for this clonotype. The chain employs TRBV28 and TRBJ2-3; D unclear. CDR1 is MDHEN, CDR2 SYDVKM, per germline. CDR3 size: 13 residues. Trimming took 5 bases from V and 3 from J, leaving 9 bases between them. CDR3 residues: CASSPSLTDTQYF. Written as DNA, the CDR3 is TGTGCCAGCAGTCCCTCCCTTACAGATACGCAGTATTTT.

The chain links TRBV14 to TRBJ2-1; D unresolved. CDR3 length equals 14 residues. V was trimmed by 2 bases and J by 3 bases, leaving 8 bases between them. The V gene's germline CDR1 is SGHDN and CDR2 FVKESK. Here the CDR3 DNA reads TGTGCCAGCAGCCAATCCCTTGGCTACAATGAGCAGTTCTTC. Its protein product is CASSQSLGYNEQFF.

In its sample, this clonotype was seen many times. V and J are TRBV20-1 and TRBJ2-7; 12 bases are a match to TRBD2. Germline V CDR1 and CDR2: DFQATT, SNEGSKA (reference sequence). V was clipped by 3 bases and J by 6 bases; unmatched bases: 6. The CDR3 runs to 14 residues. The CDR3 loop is CSASRLAGALEQYF. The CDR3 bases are TGCAGTGCTAGTAGACTAGCGGGAGCACTCGAGCAGTACTTC.

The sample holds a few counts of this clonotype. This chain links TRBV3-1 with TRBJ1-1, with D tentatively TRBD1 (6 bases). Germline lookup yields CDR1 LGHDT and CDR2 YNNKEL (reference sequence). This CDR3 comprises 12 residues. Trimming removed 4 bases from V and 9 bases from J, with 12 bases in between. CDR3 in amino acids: CASSPTGNQAFF. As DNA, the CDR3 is TGTGCCAGCAGCCCCACAGGGAATCAAGCTTTCTTT.

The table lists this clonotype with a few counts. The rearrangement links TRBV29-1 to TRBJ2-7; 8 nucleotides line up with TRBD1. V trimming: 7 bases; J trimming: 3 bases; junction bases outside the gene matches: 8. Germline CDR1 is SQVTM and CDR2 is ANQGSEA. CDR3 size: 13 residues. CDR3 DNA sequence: TGCAGCGGAGGACAGGGAGCCCTCTACGAGCAGTACTTC. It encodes CSGGQGALYEQYF.

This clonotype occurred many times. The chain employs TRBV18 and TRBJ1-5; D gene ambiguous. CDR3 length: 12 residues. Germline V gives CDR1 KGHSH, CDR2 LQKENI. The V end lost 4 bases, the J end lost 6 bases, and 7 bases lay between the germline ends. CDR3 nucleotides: TGTGCCAGCTCACAACCAAGTCAGCCCCAGCATTTT. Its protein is CASSQPSQPQHF.

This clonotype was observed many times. The CDR3 DNA is TGTGCCTGGAACAATCCGGGCCTCGGAATTTATGGCTACACCTTC. Its protein product is CAWNNPGLGIYGYTF. The rearrangement links TRBV30 to TRBJ1-2; no firm D call. Between the trimmed V and J ends, which lost 4 bases and 5 bases, there was a span of 20 bases. The CDR3 totals 15 residues. The germline gives CDR1 GTSNPN, CDR2 SVGIG (reference sequence).

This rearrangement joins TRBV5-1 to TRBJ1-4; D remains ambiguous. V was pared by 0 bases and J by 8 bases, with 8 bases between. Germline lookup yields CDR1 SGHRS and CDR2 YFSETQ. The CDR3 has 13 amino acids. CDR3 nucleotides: TGCGCCAGCAGCTTGGCCCCAGACGAAAAACTGTTTTTT. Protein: CASSLAPDEKLFF. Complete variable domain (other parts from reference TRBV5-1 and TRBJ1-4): KAGVTQTPRYLIKTRGQQVTLSCSPISGHRSVSWYQQTPGQGLQFLFEYFSETQRNKGNFPGRFSGRQFSNSRSEMNVSTLELGDSALYLCASSLAPDEKLFFGSGTQLSVL.

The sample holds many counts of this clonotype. The CDR3 DNA reads TGCGCCAGCAGCTATAGTAGCGGAAGACCGCAGTTCTTC. Protein: CASSYSSGRPQFF. The chain combines TRBV5-1 with TRBJ2-1; a possible D gene is TRBD2 (6 bases). Looked up from germline, CDR1 is SGHRS and CDR2 is YFSETQ. This CDR3 comprises 13 residues. Between the trimmed V and J ends, which lost 3 bases and 12 bases, there was a span of 16 bases.

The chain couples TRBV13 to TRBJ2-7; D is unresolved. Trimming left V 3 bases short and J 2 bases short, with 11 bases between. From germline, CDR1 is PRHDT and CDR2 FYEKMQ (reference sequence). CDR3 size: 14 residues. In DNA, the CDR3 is TGTGCCAGCAGCTTGTCGTGGGGTACCTACGAGCAGTACTTC. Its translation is CASSLSWGTYEQYF.

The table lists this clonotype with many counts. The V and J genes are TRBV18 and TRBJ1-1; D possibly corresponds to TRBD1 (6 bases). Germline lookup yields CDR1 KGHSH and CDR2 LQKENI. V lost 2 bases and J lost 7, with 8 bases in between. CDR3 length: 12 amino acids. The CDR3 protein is CASSPDRIEAFF. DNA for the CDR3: TGTGCCAGCTCACCAGACAGGATTGAAGCTTTCTTT.

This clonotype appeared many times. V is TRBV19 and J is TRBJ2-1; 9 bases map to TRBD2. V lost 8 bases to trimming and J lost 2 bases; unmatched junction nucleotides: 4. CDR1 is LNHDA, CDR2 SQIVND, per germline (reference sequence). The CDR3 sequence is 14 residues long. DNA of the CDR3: TGTGCCAGTGGCGGCGGGGGGGCCTACAATGAGCAGTTCTTC. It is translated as CASGGGGAYNEQFF. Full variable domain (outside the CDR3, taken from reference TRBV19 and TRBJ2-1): DGGITQSPKYLFRKEGQNVTLSCEQNLNHDAMYWYRQDPGQGLRLIYYSQIVNDFQKGDIAEGYSVSREKKESFPLTVTSAQKNPTAFYLCASGGGGAYNEQFFGPGTRLTVL.

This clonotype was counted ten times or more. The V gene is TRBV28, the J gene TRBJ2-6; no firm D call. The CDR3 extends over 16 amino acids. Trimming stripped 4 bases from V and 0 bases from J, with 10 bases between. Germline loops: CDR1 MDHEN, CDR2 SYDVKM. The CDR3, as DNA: TGTGCCAGCAGTTCCCAAGATAGCTCTGGGGCCAACGTCCTGACTTTC. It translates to CASSSQDSSGANVLTF.

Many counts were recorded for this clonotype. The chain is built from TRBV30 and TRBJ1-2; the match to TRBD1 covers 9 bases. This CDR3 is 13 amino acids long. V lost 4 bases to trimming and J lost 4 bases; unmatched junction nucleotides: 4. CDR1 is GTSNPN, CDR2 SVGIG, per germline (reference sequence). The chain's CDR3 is CAWTLDRGYGYTF. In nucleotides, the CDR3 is TGTGCCTGGACCCTGGACAGGGGCTATGGCTACACCTTC. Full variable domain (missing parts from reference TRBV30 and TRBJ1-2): SQTIHQWPATLVQPVGSPLSLECTVEGTSNPNLYWYRQAAGRGLQLLFYSVGIGQISSEVPQNLSASRPQDRQFILSSKKLLLSDSGFYLCAWTLDRGYGYTFGSGTRLTVV.

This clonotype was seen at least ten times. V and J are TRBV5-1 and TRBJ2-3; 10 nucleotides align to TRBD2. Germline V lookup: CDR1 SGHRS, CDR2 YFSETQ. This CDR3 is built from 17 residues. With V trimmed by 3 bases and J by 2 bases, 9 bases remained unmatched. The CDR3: CASSSTIAGGPTDTQYF. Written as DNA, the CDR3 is TGCGCCAGCAGCTCGACAATAGCGGGAGGACCCACAGATACGCAGTATTTT.

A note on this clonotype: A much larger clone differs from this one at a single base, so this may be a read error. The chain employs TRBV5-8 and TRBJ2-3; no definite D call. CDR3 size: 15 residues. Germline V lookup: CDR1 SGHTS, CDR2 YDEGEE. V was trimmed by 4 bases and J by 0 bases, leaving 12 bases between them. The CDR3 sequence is CASSIGRPSTDTQYF. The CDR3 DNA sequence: TGTGCCAGCAGCATAGGACGGCCTAGCACAGATACGCAGTATTTT.

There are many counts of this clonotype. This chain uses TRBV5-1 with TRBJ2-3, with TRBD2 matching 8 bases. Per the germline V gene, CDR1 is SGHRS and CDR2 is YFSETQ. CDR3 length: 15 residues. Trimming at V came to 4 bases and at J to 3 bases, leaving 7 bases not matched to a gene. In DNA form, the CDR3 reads TGCGCCAGCAGCGTCCGGGGCGGGGGGACAGATACGCAGTATTTT. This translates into CASSVRGGGTDTQYF. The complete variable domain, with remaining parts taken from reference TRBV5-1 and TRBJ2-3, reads KAGVTQTPRYLIKTRGQQVTLSCSPISGHRSVSWYQQTPGQGLQFLFEYFSETQRNKGNFPGRFSGRQFSNSRSEMNVSTLELGDSALYLCASSVRGGGTDTQYFGPGTRLTVL.